This record looks at one TCR beta chain sequence and its context. Its recognized antigen is unknown. Base qualities are not provided; no much larger clone lies one nucleotide away. These data originate in a study of blood T cell repertoires in COVID-19 (dated by TCRdb to 2020 to 2022). Turning to the overall study: Collaborator samples came from the United States, Italy and Spain and covered acute and convalescent phases of COVID-19. The material from the prospective study consisted of cDNA or gDNA derived from T cells, B-cell-depleted T cells, or PBMCs. The dataset comprised deeply sampled blood TCRbeta repertoires from subjects exposed to, actively infected with, or recovered from COVID-19. A freely available public database, intended as a resource for researchers studying the immune response to SARS-CoV-2, is where the repertoires were released. Samples were obtained from the ongoing ImmuneRACE study (first 160 participants) and from 1,000 to 1,500 subjects provided by 6 global collaborators. Sample metadata almost always included a de-identified subject ID, COVID-19 status, age in years and sex. Where HLA class I and class II types were available, the types were taken from metadata supplied by the sample provider, not from assay-based typing.

The immunoSEQ Assay, a bias-controlled multiplex PCR, was used to amplify TCRbeta CDR3 regions from genomic DNA. In the original analysis: Nucleated cell counts per sample were estimated from amplification of reference gene primers within the assay. To quantify the absolute abundance of each unique TCRbeta CDR3 rearrangement, sequence reads were collapsed and filtered. For each sample, productive Simpson clonality was calculated by taking the square root of Simpson's diversity index across productive rearrangements. The immuneACCESS repertoire file appears here via TCRdb, limited to in-frame rearrangements. These files lack a portion of the clones; in checked studies, under half of the deficit traces to unresolved V genes, and the cause of the others is not known. For V, J and clone size, that table is used; D and trimming come from the DNA. Within this sample are hundreds of thousands of clones, with about 85% of them counted one time only. The biggest ten clones account for roughly 2% of the sample.

What the authors observed across the whole study: The amount of clinical and demographic metadata varied by source and participant and was provided uncurated.

In the prospective study, participants were roughly 18 to 100 years old, resided in around 25 geographic areas of the United States, and were enrolled through a virtual design. In the prospective study, participants were assigned to cohorts based on the clinical history participants reported in a screening survey and a study questionnaire. In the prospective study, mobile phlebotomists collected whole blood, serum and a nasopharyngeal or oropharyngeal swab from each participant. Participants in the prospective study had the option to provide additional blood draws and questionnaires over a roughly 2-month period. Prospective study blood samples were shipped either frozen or at room temperature before DNA extraction. The CDR3 starts with the cysteine, ends with the phenylalanine, and has 14 residues. This entry keeps only the CDR3 DNA: 42 bases, framed from base 1. A distance of 14 bases separates the germline ends of V and J, which lose 6 bases and 6 bases respectively. From the germline V gene (reference sequence), CDR1 is LNHDA and CDR2 is SQIVND.

This TCR derives from a woman aged 18-29 years with acute COVID-19. The sequence is built from TRBV19 and TRBJ1-4, with the D gene call left open. The sample comprised PBMCs or T cells enriched from blood (not recorded which). CDR3 loop: CASSMTAGHEKLFF. Here is the DNA: TGTGCCAGTAGCATGACCGCGGGCCATGAAAAACTGTTTTTT.